This TCR beta chain emerged from a study of shared clonotypes between healthy human individuals. The wider study: For every donor, three CD4 naive, three CD4 memory, two CD8 naive and one CD8 memory plates were used. Study-wide results and limits: Non-shared clonotypes were found to have lower generation probabilities than the clonotypes that were shared by all four of the sorted-subset donors.

As regards this clone: The antigen is not known.

Trimming pared 4 bases from V and 5 bases from J, leaving 15 bases between. Germline-derived CDR1 and CDR2 are SGHDT and YYEEEE. This CDR3 comprises 14 residues. The protocol was immunoSEQ multiplex PCR, while the TCRdb copy is restricted to in-frame clones and leaves out a portion. The table has some 2.4 million clones, roughly 93% seen once. The chain recombines TRBV5-6 with TRBJ2-5; D may be TRBD1 (6 bases). The TCR originated in a man between 18 and 29 years old in good health. Some clones in this sample may be carry-over from other donors' samples. The sequencing input was naive CD4+ T cells from PBMCs. Stated subset: CD45RA+ positively selected. CDR3 protein: CASSPLGGGETQYF. CDR3 coding DNA: TGTGCCAGCAGCCCTCTTGGGGGCGGGGAGACCCAGTACTTC.